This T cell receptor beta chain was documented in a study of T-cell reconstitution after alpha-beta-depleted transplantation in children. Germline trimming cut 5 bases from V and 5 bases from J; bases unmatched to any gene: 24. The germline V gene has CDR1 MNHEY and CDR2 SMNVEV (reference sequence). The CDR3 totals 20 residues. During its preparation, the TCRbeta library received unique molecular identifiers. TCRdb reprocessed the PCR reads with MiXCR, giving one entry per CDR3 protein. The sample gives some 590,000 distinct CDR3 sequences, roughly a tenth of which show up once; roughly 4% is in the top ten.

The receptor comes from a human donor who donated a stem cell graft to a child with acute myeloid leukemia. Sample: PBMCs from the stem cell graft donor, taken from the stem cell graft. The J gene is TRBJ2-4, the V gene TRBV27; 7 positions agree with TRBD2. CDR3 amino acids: CASSPVAMREKWLFENIQYF. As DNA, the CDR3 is TGTGCCAGCAGTCCGGTAGCGATGCGGGAGAAGTGGCTTTTTGAAAACATTCAGTACTTC.